The 16 T cell receptor beta chains below all came from one sample that was sequenced in a study of shared clonotypes between healthy human individuals. Clones were sequenced by immunoSEQ multiplex PCR, and TCRdb holds only the in-frame ones, with some missing. The sample contains fewer than 3 million clones, less than 95% of which appear only once. Sequenced material: naive CD4+ T cells from PBMCs. Specified subset: CD45RA+ positively selected. The receptors were sampled from a young man in good health. Some clones in this sample may be carry-over from other donors' samples.

The V and J genes are TRBV14 and TRBJ2-7; D may be TRBD2 (5 bases). V was shortened by 1 base and J by 1 base, with 11 bases between the two germline ends. The CDR3 spans 15 residues. Germline V lookup: CDR1 SGHDN, CDR2 FVKESK. CDR3 residues: CASSQGSVRSYEQYF. CDR3 coding DNA: TGTGCCAGCAGCCAAGGTAGCGTGCGATCCTACGAGCAGTACTTC.

The J gene is TRBJ2-3, the V gene TRBV10-3, with 16 positions matching TRBD2. The CDR3 is 15 residues long. After removal of 10 bases from V and 1 base from J, the junction contained 2 bases not matched to a gene. Germline CDR1 is ENHRY and CDR2 is SYGVKD. CDR3 sequence: CATGTSGRGTDTQYF. In nucleotides, the CDR3 is TGTGCCACCGGGACTAGCGGGAGGGGCACAGATACGCAGTATTTT.

This chain uses TRBV11-2 with TRBJ1-2, with D maybe TRBD1 (6 bases). From germline, CDR1 is SGHAT and CDR2 FQNNGV. The CDR3 has 17 amino acids. V was clipped by 2 bases and J by 3 bases, with 19 bases between them. CDR3 amino acids: CASSLRQHRDTYYGYTF. CDR3 sequence (DNA): TGTGCCAGCAGCTTAAGGCAACACCGGGACACTTACTATGGCTACACCTTC.

The rearrangement links TRBV18 to TRBJ2-7; 7 bases fit TRBD1. V dropped 0 bases and J dropped 10; count of bases not matched to a gene: 6. Germline values: CDR1 KGHSH, CDR2 LQKENI. CDR3 size: 13 residues. CDR3 nucleotides: TGTGCCAGCTCACCACCCAATCGACAGGGACAGTACTTC. It codes for CASSPPNRQGQYF.

The chain combines TRBV5-6 with TRBJ2-7; perhaps TRBD1 as D (6 bases). The CDR3 extends over 14 amino acids. Between the trimmed V and J ends, which lost 4 bases and 0 bases, there was a span of 11 bases. Germline lookup yields CDR1 SGHDT and CDR2 YYEEEE. Here the CDR3 DNA reads TGTGCCAGCAGCCCTGGACAGAGCTCCTACGAGCAGTACTTC. It encodes CASSPGQSSYEQYF.

V is TRBV4-3 and J is TRBJ2-7; no reliable D call. V was clipped by 0 bases and J by 3 bases, with 15 bases between them. CDR1 is LGHNA, CDR2 YSLEER, per germline. There are 16 residues in the CDR3. The CDR3 region has the DNA TGCGCCAGCAGCCAAGATAGTAGGGTGGACGGCTACGAGCAGTACTTC. Its translation is CASSQDSRVDGYEQYF.

CDR3 DNA sequence: TGTGCCAGCAAGCCGACTAGCGGGAGAGATTTCTCCAATGAGCAGTTCTTC. It translates to CASKPTSGRDFSNEQFF. The gene calls are TRBV28 and TRBJ2-1; 12 bases are shared with TRBD2. V lost 7 bases to trimming and J lost 6 bases; unmatched junction nucleotides: 13. Germline V gives CDR1 MDHEN, CDR2 SYDVKM. This CDR3 spans 17 amino acids. Variable domain in full (rest from reference TRBV28 and TRBJ2-1): DVKVTQSSRYLVKRTGEKVFLECVQDMDHENMFWYRQDPGLGLRLIYFSYDVKMKEKGDIPEGYSVSREKKERFSLILESASTNQTSMYLCASKPTSGRDFSNEQFFGPGTRLTVL.

The chain combines TRBV5-6 with TRBJ1-2, with D tentatively TRBD1 (5 bases). This CDR3 has 14 amino acids. Germline V gene data show CDR1 as SGHDT and CDR2 as YYEEEE. The V end lost 0 bases, the J end lost 1 base, and 7 bases lay between the germline ends. CDR3 nucleotide sequence: TGTGCCAGCAGCTTGGGACAGAATAACTATGGCTACACCTTC. It encodes CASSLGQNNYGYTF.

The chain links TRBV19 to TRBJ2-7; 7 bases are a match to TRBD1. The V gene's germline CDR1 is LNHDA and CDR2 SQIVND (reference sequence). The V segment lost 6 bases and the J segment 3 bases; nucleotides outside the gene matches: 11. CDR3 length: 15 residues. CDR3: CASRSRQGPGYEQYF. CDR3 DNA: TGTGCCAGTAGATCCCGACAGGGCCCGGGCTACGAGCAGTACTTC.

Points on this clone: Distinct nucleotide sequences in the sample also encode this CDR3. The chain is built from TRBV2 and TRBJ1-5; D gene uncertain. Germline V gives CDR1 SNHLY, CDR2 FYNNEI. The CDR3 length is 14 residues. The V end was cut by 1 base, the J end by 2 bases, with 6 bases between. CDR3 sequence: CASSEGLGNQPQHF. The CDR3 DNA is TGTGCCAGCAGTGAAGGACTCGGCAATCAGCCCCAGCATTTT.

The V and J genes are TRBV6-5 and TRBJ1-5; 9 bases line up with TRBD1. CDR1 and CDR2 (germline): MNHEY, SVGAGI. CDR3 size: 14 residues. V lost 7 bases, J lost 7 bases, and 8 bases stayed unmatched. In nucleotides, the CDR3 is TGTGCCAGCACTGCAACAGGGGGCGGGCAGCCCCAGCATTTT. This codes for CASTATGGGQPQHF.

V usage is TRBV7-8 and J usage is TRBJ1-2; TRBD1 might be the D (5 bases). The CDR3 consists of 14 residues. In germline, CDR1 is SGHVS, CDR2 FQNEAQ. Trimming cost V 0 bases and J 4 bases, with 9 bases left between them. The CDR3 DNA sequence: TGTGCCAGCAGCTTAGCGACAGCACCCTATGGCTACACCTTC. It is translated as CASSLATAPYGYTF.

V and J are TRBV7-2 and TRBJ1-2; D is ambiguous. The CDR3 runs 13 residues. Germline V gene lookup returns CDR1 SGHTA and CDR2 FQGNSA. The V end was cut by 1 base, the J end by 1 base, with 4 bases between. CDR3 sequence (DNA): TGTGCCAGCAGCTTAGGGGTTAACTATGGCTACACCTTC. It specifies CASSLGVNYGYTF.

This chain uses TRBV9 with TRBJ1-5, with 7 nucleotides matching TRBD1. V was clipped by 0 bases and J by 2 bases; unmatched bases: 8. The CDR3 loop spans 17 amino acids. Germline lookup yields CDR1 SGDLS and CDR2 YYNGEE. The CDR3 here is CASSVEARGVGNQPQHF. In nucleotides, the CDR3 is TGTGCCAGCAGCGTAGAGGCCAGGGGGGTTGGCAATCAGCCCCAGCATTTT.

With respect to this clone: Other DNA sequences in the sample encode the same CDR3. This chain connects TRBV15 to TRBJ1-1; D gene uncertain. With 0 bases removed from V and 4 bases from J, the gap between germline ends came to 6 bases. Germline V gives CDR1 LNHNV, CDR2 YYDKDF (reference sequence). The CDR3 has 13 residues. CDR3 sequence (DNA): TGTGCCACCAGCAGAGATAGGTCCACTGAAGCTTTCTTT. Its protein is CATSRDRSTEAFF.

The chain has TRBV21-1 and TRBJ1-1. TRBV21-1 is an annotated pseudogene. The CDR3 is 18 amino acids. The CDR3 sequence is CASSPPIPGGSRVTEAFF. The CDR3 nucleotides read TGTGCCAGCAGCCCCCCGATTCCGGGGGGGAGTCGGGTAACTGAAGCTTTCTTT.